This TCR beta chain was found in a study of cytomegalovirus exposure and HLA in healthy donors. Study-wide background: Falling in the Caucasian-associated ancestry cluster were 80% to 90% of about 400 genotyped donors. Study results and caveats: The authors later linked a missense DCLRE1C variant to TCR beta V- and J-gene trimming.

The study ran its PCR with 60 Vbeta and 13 Jbeta primers. Only in-frame clones appear in the TCRdb table, and some are missing; sequencing was by immunoSEQ multiplex PCR. Among roughly 99,000 clones listed, 82% were seen once. Comments on this clone: Its specificity is unknown.

Germline CDR1 and CDR2: MNHEY and SVGAGI. The CDR3 has 14 residues. The V and J ends lost 0 bases and 5 bases respectively, with 8 bases between them. The rearrangement uses TRBV6-5 and TRBJ2-4, with no clear D. The material sequenced was PBMCs. The TCR originated in a man between 25 and 39 years old in good health and CMV-seropositive. The CDR3: CASSYSQAQNIQYF. The CDR3 DNA reads TGTGCCAGCAGTTACTCCCAGGCCCAAAACATTCAGTACTTC.